Listed below are T cell receptor beta chains from one sample, sequenced in a study of identical twins. Each CDR3 protein is one row after TCRdb ran MiXCR on the 5' RACE reads. Of around 250,000 distinct CDR3 sequences in the sample, approximately 12% were seen once. This same sample was also taken into another study, of yellow fever vaccine responses in identical twins.

Sequencing was carried out using memory (CD45RO+) T cells sorted from blood. The receptors derive from a woman in her late teens or twenties in good health. The CDR3 runs from the conserved cysteine through the conserved F or W. The order of the fields is J gene, D gene, V gene, clone size, CDR3 protein, CDR3 DNA. A D gene is named only where the DNA matches it firmly. A row's size may be missing; if present it is once, few, many or a size class.

TRBJ2-1,.,TRBV7-9,few,CASSVSYNEQFF,TGTGCCAGCAGCGTAAGTTACAATGAGCAGTTCTTC
TRBJ1-5,.,TRBV5-6,.,CASSLEREQPQHF,TGTGCCAGCAGCTTGGAGAGGGAACAGCCCCAGCATTTT
TRBJ1-4,.,TRBV29-1,few,CSVFWQNEKLFF,.
TRBJ2-5,TRBD2,TRBV9,.,CASSVATQGGQETQYF,TGTGCCAGCAGCGTAGCTACTCAGGGAGGGCAAGAGACCCAGTACTTC
TRBJ2-5,.,TRBV29-1,few,CSVEIGTQYF,TGCAGCGTTGAAATCGGGACCCAGTACTTC
TRBJ2-2,.,TRBV7-3,many,CASSLKAGFTGELFF,TGTGCCAGCAGCCTAAAAGCCGGATTCACCGGGGAGCTGTTTTTT
TRBJ2-3,TRBD2,TRBV5-6,.,CASSSMGLAGGHTDTQYF,TGTGCCAGCAGCTCCATGGGGCTAGCGGGGGGGCACACAGATACGCAGTATTTT
TRBJ2-7,.,TRBV3-1,many,CASSQEAAPPYEQYF,TGTGCCAGCAGCCAAGAAGCGGCCCCTCCCTACGAGCAGTACTTC
TRBJ2-7,.,TRBV24-1,few,CATSDSGSPLYEQYF,TGTGCCACCAGTGATTCTGGCAGTCCGCTCTACGAGCAGTACTTC
TRBJ2-7,.,TRBV29-1,few,CSVAAGPYEQYF,TGCAGCGTTGCCGCGGGCCCCTACGAGCAGTACTTC
TRBJ2-3,TRBD1,TRBV5-1,few,CASSPQGAGDTQYF,TGCGCCAGCAGCCCTCAGGGGGCGGGAGATACGCAGTATTTT
TRBJ1-2,.,TRBV7-2,many,CASRPTGMGGYTF,TGTGCCAGCAGGCCTACAGGGATGGGAGGCTACACCTTC
TRBJ2-3,.,TRBV5-1,.,CASSLGYGDTQYF,TGCGCCAGCAGCTTGGGTTATGGGGATACGCAGTATTTT
TRBJ2-1,.,TRBV10-3,few,CAISELREQFF,TGTGCCATCAGTGAGCTGCGGGAGCAGTTCTTC
TRBJ2-7,.,TRBV20-1,few,CSATRMTSNILEQYF,TGCAGTGCTACGAGAATGACGTCGAACATCCTCGAGCAGTACTTC
TRBJ1-1,.,TRBV7-9,.,CASSLEGGQGTEAFF,TGTGCCAGCAGCTTAGAGGGGGGTCAGGGGACTGAAGCTTTCTTT
TRBJ2-5,.,TRBV6-2/TRBV6-3,many,CASSLRTEYQETQYF,TGTGCCAGCAGTCTCCGGACCGAATACCAAGAGACCCAGTACTTC
TRBJ1-1,TRBD1,TRBV24-1,few,CARDSPTEAFF,TGTGCACGGGACAGTCCCACTGAAGCTTTCTTT
TRBJ2-1,TRBD2,TRBV5-1,few,CASSSGLAGYNEQFF,TGCGCCAGCAGCTCGGGACTAGCGGGATACAATGAGCAGTTCTTC
TRBJ2-7,TRBD2,TRBV20-1,few,CSATLAGGVGEQYF,TGCAGTGCTACCCTAGCGGGAGGGGTCGGCGAGCAGTACTTC
TRBJ2-5,TRBD2,TRBV20-1,.,CSAPTFLGRGQETQYF,TGCAGTGCCCCGACTTTTTTAGGGAGGGGCCAAGAGACCCAGTACTTC
TRBJ2-7,TRBD1,TRBV2,.,CASRPETGGGYEQYF,TGTGCCAGCAGGCCCGAGACAGGGGGCGGTTACGAGCAGTACTTC
TRBJ2-7,TRBD1,TRBV12-3/TRBV12-4,.,CASSPGQGSTEQYF,TGTGCCAGCAGCCCGGGACAGGGCTCTACCGAGCAGTACTTC
TRBJ2-5,TRBD2,TRBV7-9,.,CASSRRLAGGPETQYF,TGTGCCAGCAGTCGAAGACTAGCGGGGGGGCCGGAGACCCAGTACTTC
TRBJ2-3,TRBD2,TRBV12-3/TRBV12-4,many,CASDSTRASGGLSDTQYF,TGTGCCAGCGATTCTACTCGGGCTAGCGGGGGGCTCTCAGATACGCAGTATTTT
TRBJ2-7,.,TRBV5-1,few,CASSGIRGTGHEQYF,TGCGCCAGCAGCGGAATCCGGGGGACCGGGCACGAGCAGTACTTC
TRBJ2-1,TRBD2,TRBV28,few,CASSLWRGGSEQFF,TGTGCCAGCAGTTTATGGCGGGGGGGCAGTGAGCAGTTCTTC
TRBJ2-4,TRBD2,TRBV6-4,.,CASSEGRGSHIQYF,TGTGCCAGCAGTGAGGGGCGGGGGTCACACATTCAGTACTTC